The 22 T cell receptor beta chains below were found in one sample sequenced in a study of cytomegalovirus exposure and HLA in healthy donors. Some clones are missing from TCRdb's copy, which holds only in-frame ones; the method was immunoSEQ multiplex PCR. The data show 71,000 or so clones, with 94% seen just once and approximately 1.5% held by the top ten. Sequenced: PBMCs. The receptors were sampled from a man in his late teens or twenties in good health and CMV-seropositive.

The V call is TRBV7-2, the J call TRBJ2-2; D is possibly TRBD2 (7 bases). The CDR3 runs 16 residues. Trimming shortened V by 6 bases and J by 4 bases, and 18 bases separated the two germline ends. Germline CDR1 reads SGHTA; CDR2 reads FQGNSA. In nucleotides, the CDR3 is TGTGCCAGCAGGCCTCTAGGGGGGGGCTCCACCGGGGAGCTGTTTTTT. This gives the protein CASRPLGGGSTGELFF.

V and J are TRBV2 and TRBJ2-4; a weak D match, TRBD1 (5 bases). V dropped 3 bases and J dropped 2 bases, with 14 bases sitting between them. Germline CDR1 SNHLY, CDR2 FYNNEI. CDR3 length: 16 amino acids. Here the CDR3 DNA reads TGTGCCAGCAGTGAGCAGCCAGGGTATACCAAAAACATTCAGTACTTC. Protein sequence: CASSEQPGYTKNIQYF.

The rearrangement uses TRBV10-1 and TRBJ2-1; 7 bases fit TRBD1. This CDR3 is built from 14 residues. Germline CDR1 WNHNN, CDR2 SYGVQD (reference sequence). V shed 5 bases, J shed 5 bases, and the junction held 6 bases outside the gene matches. Here the CDR3 reads CASSKGAPNNEQFF. The CDR3 DNA sequence: TGCGCCAGCAGTAAGGGGGCACCAAACAATGAGCAGTTCTTC.

The rearrangement links TRBV5-4 to TRBJ2-2, with a weak D call TRBD1 (6 bases). CDR1 is SGHNT, CDR2 YYREEE, per germline (reference sequence). V lost 4 bases and J 6 bases, leaving 10 bases between the germline ends. The CDR3 covers 13 residues. The CDR3 bases are TGTGCCAGCAGCACACAGGGACCCGGGGAGCTGTTTTTT. Amino acid sequence: CASSTQGPGELFF.

The CDR3 DNA sequence: TGTGCCAGCAGCCCCGACAGGCCGAAATGGCAGCCCCAGCATTTT. Protein: CASSPDRPKWQPQHF. The chain employs TRBV6-5 and TRBJ1-5, with D possibly being TRBD1 (6 bases). Germline V gene data show CDR1 as MNHEY and CDR2 as SVGAGI. The CDR3 is made up of 15 amino acids. Trimming stripped 6 bases from V and 7 bases from J, with 19 bases between.

This sequence joins TRBV4-1 and TRBJ2-3, with TRBD2 matching 15 bases. J gave up 7 bases and V 3 bases, and 11 bases lay outside the gene matches. The CDR3 extends over 18 amino acids. Germline V gives CDR1 MGHRA, CDR2 YSYEKL. The CDR3 here is CASSQAVGLAGGQYTQYF. The CDR3 bases are TGCGCCAGCAGCCAGGCCGTTGGACTAGCGGGGGGGCAGTATACGCAGTATTTT.

This sequence joins TRBV29-1 and TRBJ1-1; 9 bases agree with TRBD1. Germline values: CDR1 SQVTM, CDR2 ANQGSEA. After removal of 1 base from V and 13 bases from J, the junction contained 10 bases not matched to a gene. This CDR3 region has 13 residues. This CDR3 is CSVEGGTGLSDFF. CDR3 nucleotide sequence: TGCAGCGTTGAAGGGGGGACAGGGTTATCGGATTTCTTT.

The V and J genes are TRBV18 and TRBJ2-2; D is perhaps TRBD2 (6 bases). V dropped 2 bases and J dropped 3 bases, with 10 bases sitting between them. Germline lookup yields CDR1 KGHSH and CDR2 LQKENI. The CDR3 consists of 15 residues. This chain's CDR3 is CASSPTGEDTGELFF. CDR3 bases: TGTGCCAGCTCACCAACGGGAGAGGACACCGGGGAGCTGTTTTTT. Full variable domain (outside the CDR3, taken from reference TRBV18 and TRBJ2-2): NAGVMQNPRHLVRRRGQEARLRCSPMKGHSHVYWYRQLPEEGLKFMVYLQKENIIDESGMPKERFSAEFPKEGPSILRIQQVVRGDSAAYFCASSPTGEDTGELFFGEGSRLTVL.

V is TRBV11-2 and J is TRBJ1-1; D is unresolved. V lost 2 bases, J lost 0 bases, and 4 bases lay in between. This CDR3 comprises 13 residues. CDR1 and CDR2 (germline): SGHAT, FQNNGV. CDR3: CASSLLVNTEAFF. The CDR3 nucleotides read TGTGCCAGCAGCTTACTTGTGAACACTGAAGCTTTCTTT.

This chain uses TRBV9 with TRBJ2-3; 8 bases agree with TRBD2. J was trimmed by 2 bases and V by 8 bases; bases with no gene match: 4. CDR1 SGDLS and CDR2 YYNGEE come from the germline V gene. The CDR3 contains 13 residues. This chain's CDR3 is CARLADSTDTQYF. The DNA for the CDR3 is TGTGCCAGACTAGCGGACTCCACAGATACGCAGTATTTT.

V gene TRBV6-1 combines with J gene TRBJ1-1, with D tentatively TRBD1 (5 bases). CDR1 and CDR2 from the germline V gene are MNHNS and SASEGT. The CDR3 is made up of 13 amino acids. The ends were cut back, 6 bases at V and 4 bases at J, with 12 bases in the middle. CDR3 in amino acids: CASRTGGPTEAFF. The CDR3 bases are TGTGCCAGCAGGACGGGGGGACCCACTGAAGCTTTCTTT.

V is TRBV11-1 and J is TRBJ2-3; 10 nucleotides agree with TRBD2. Trimming cost V 3 bases and J 0 bases; bases outside gene matches: 9. This CDR3 is 18 amino acids long. From germline, CDR1 is SGHAT and CDR2 FQDESV (reference sequence). CDR3 in amino acids: CASSFLTSGETSTDTQYF. CDR3 DNA sequence: TGTGCCAGCAGCTTCCTAACTAGCGGGGAAACTAGCACAGATACGCAGTATTTT. The whole variable domain, remainder taken from reference TRBV11-1 and TRBJ2-3, is EAEVAQSPRYKITEKSQAVAFWCDPISGHATLYWYRQILGQGPELLVQFQDESVVDDSQLPKDRFSAERLKGVDSTLKIQPAELGDSAMYLCASSFLTSGETSTDTQYFGPGTRLTVL.

J is TRBJ2-7 and V is TRBV2; 11 bases align to TRBD1. The CDR3 is 13 amino acids. Per germline, CDR1 SNHLY and CDR2 FYNNEI. V shed 4 bases, J shed 7 bases, and the junction held 3 bases outside the gene matches. Here the CDR3 DNA reads TGTGCCAGCAGTGCAGGGACAGGGGGAGAGCAGTACTTC. As protein: CASSAGTGGEQYF.

The chain employs TRBV11-2 and TRBJ2-5; maybe TRBD2 (6 bases). The CDR3 totals 13 residues. CDR1 is SGHAT, CDR2 FQNNGV, per germline. The ends were cut back, 6 bases at V and 2 bases at J, with 10 bases in the middle. The CDR3 is CASRQGGQETQYF. The CDR3 nucleotides read TGTGCCAGCAGGCAGGGAGGTCAAGAGACCCAGTACTTC.

V usage is TRBV10-3 and J usage is TRBJ2-1; the match to TRBD1 covers 8 bases. V lost 10 bases, J lost 5 bases, and 10 bases stayed unmatched. Germline CDR1 reads ENHRY; CDR2 reads SYGVKD. CDR3 length equals 14 residues. The CDR3 nucleotides read TGTGCCACACACGCCGGGACAGGTGACAATGAGCAGTTCTTC. This codes for CATHAGTGDNEQFF.

CDR3: CASRYAGTGMNTEAFF. In DNA, the CDR3 is TGTGCCAGCAGGTATGCCGGGACAGGGATGAACACTGAAGCTTTCTTT. The chain uses TRBV28 and TRBJ1-1; 9 nucleotides agree with TRBD1. The J segment lost 0 bases and the V segment lost 6 bases, leaving 8 bases of the junction unmatched. The germline V gene encodes CDR1 MDHEN and CDR2 SYDVKM. There are 16 residues in the CDR3.

The chain links TRBV7-2 to TRBJ2-3; TRBD2 agrees at 8 bases. V trimming: 5 bases; J trimming: 6 bases; junction bases outside the gene matches: 7. Germline CDR1 and CDR2: SGHTA and FQGNSA. The CDR3 extends over 14 amino acids. CDR3 coding DNA: TGTGCCAGCAGCATGGCGGCTAGCGGGGATACGCAGTATTTT. Amino acid sequence: CASSMAASGDTQYF.

The chain has TRBV12-5 and TRBJ1-5; 10 positions match TRBD1. Germline V CDR1 and CDR2: LGHNT, FRNRAP. Trimming removed 7 bases from V and 6 bases from J; junction bases left unmatched: 6. The CDR3 sequence is 14 residues long. The CDR3 reads CASAQGQGLQPQHF. DNA of the CDR3: TGTGCTAGTGCCCAGGGACAGGGGCTTCAGCCCCAGCATTTT.

V gene TRBV6-5 combines with J gene TRBJ1-2; D is possibly TRBD1 (5 bases). This CDR3 is built from 12 residues. Deletions cut 5 bases from V and 7 bases from J, with 11 bases between. Germline V gene data show CDR1 as MNHEY and CDR2 as SVGAGI. This CDR3 reads CASSAFRVGYTF. CDR3 DNA sequence: TGTGCCAGCAGTGCCTTCAGGGTTGGCTACACCTTC.

The chain employs TRBV19 and TRBJ1-5; D possibly corresponds to TRBD1 (5 bases). This CDR3 is built from 14 residues. Looked up from germline, CDR1 is LNHDA and CDR2 is SQIVND (reference sequence). V gave up 6 bases and J gave up 1 base, with 10 bases separating them. CDR3 nucleotides: TGTGCCAGTAGGCTCCAGGGAAGCAATCAGCCCCAGCATTTT. Translation gives CASRLQGSNQPQHF.

The V call is TRBV28, the J call TRBJ1-1, with D unresolved. Germline values: CDR1 MDHEN, CDR2 SYDVKM. The V end lost 6 bases, the J end lost 1 base, and 9 bases lay between the germline ends. This CDR3 has 13 residues. The CDR3 DNA reads as TGTGCCAGCAGAGTCCGAGGGAACACTGAAGCTTTCTTT. Amino acids: CASRVRGNTEAFF. The full variable domain, rest sourced from reference TRBV28 and TRBJ1-1, is DVKVTQSSRYLVKRTGEKVFLECVQDMDHENMFWYRQDPGLGLRLIYFSYDVKMKEKGDIPEGYSVSREKKERFSLILESASTNQTSMYLCASRVRGNTEAFFGQGTRLTVV.

The V and J genes are TRBV18 and TRBJ2-7; 9 nucleotides match TRBD2. CDR3 length equals 16 residues. Looked up from germline, CDR1 is KGHSH and CDR2 is LQKENI. V shed 0 bases and J 6 bases; nucleotides not matched to a gene: 9. CDR3: CASSPPSRGRASEQYF. The CDR3 nucleotides are TGTGCCAGCTCACCACCCTCCCGCGGGAGGGCCTCCGAGCAGTACTTC.